A selection of T cell receptor beta chains follows, all from one sample in a study of patients and donors after allogeneic stem cell transplantation. TCRdb reanalysed the RT-PCR reads using MiXCR and keeps one entry per CDR3 protein. The data contain 200,000 to 250,000 distinct CDR3 sequences, roughly 14% of them seen just once; the ten biggest clones take up about 9.9%. Material for sequencing was blood, either unsorted or a sorted T cell fraction (not recorded which). The source is a human donor who was either an allogeneic HSCT recipient or a stem cell or donor lymphocyte infusion donor (not recorded which). It is not recorded whose cells these are; they may come from a transplant donor. The CDR3 runs from the conserved cysteine through the conserved F or W. The order of the fields is D gene, V gene, CDR3 length, J gene, clone size, CDR3 protein, CDR3 DNA. A D gene is named only where the DNA matches it firmly. Size values are once, few and many counts, or a class for expanded clones, and some rows have none.

-	TRBV7-2	14	TRBJ1-5	few	CASSLGRVWQPQHF	TGTGCCAGCAGCTTAGGCAGGGTATGGCAGCCCCAGCATTTT
TRBD1	TRBV6-6	13	TRBJ1-5	few	CASSDRVGQPQHF	TGTGCCAGCAGTGACAGGGTTGGTCAGCCCCAGCATTTT
-	TRBV18	14	TRBJ2-7	-	CASSLQEGTYEQYF	TGTGCCAGCTCACTACAGGAGGGAACCTACGAGCAGTACTTC
TRBD2	TRBV2	15	TRBJ2-1	-	CASRDTSGRAAEQFF	TGTGCCAGCAGGGATACTAGCGGGAGGGCCGCTGAGCAGTTCTTC
TRBD1	TRBV13	16	TRBJ1-4	-	CASSFSHRGQAEKLFF	TGTGCCAGCAGCTTTTCCCACAGGGGGCAGGCTGAAAAACTGTTTTTT
TRBD2	TRBV6-1	17	TRBJ2-2	medium-sized	CASSRIGLAGDTGELFF	TGTGCCAGCAGTCGAATCGGACTAGCGGGAGACACCGGGGAGCTGTTTTTT
TRBD2	TRBV11-2	19	TRBJ2-7	-	CASSFADRLAGGPGYEQYF	TGTGCCAGCAGCTTTGCAGATAGACTAGCGGGAGGGCCCGGCTACGAGCAGTACTTC
TRBD1	TRBV4-1	15	TRBJ2-7	few	CASSQNRDSAYEQYF	TGCGCCAGCAGCCAAAACCGGGACAGCGCCTACGAGCAGTACTTC
TRBD1	TRBV11-3	17	TRBJ2-6	few	CASSLDRGFSGANVLTF	TGTGCCAGCAGCCTAGACAGGGGCTTCTCTGGGGCCAACGTCCTGACTTTC
TRBD2	TRBV20-1	16	TRBJ2-1	few	CSASSGTSGGAYEQFF	TGCAGTGCTAGTTCAGGGACTAGCGGGGGGGCCTATGAGCAGTTCTTC
-	TRBV25-1	14	TRBJ1-1	few	CASTVNRVGTEAFF	TGTGCCAGCACCGTGAACAGGGTGGGTACTGAAGCTTTCTTT
-	TRBV29-1	13	TRBJ1-1	many	CSVGISLNTEAFF	TGCAGCGTTGGTATCAGCCTGAACACTGAAGCTTTCTTT
-	TRBV13	15	TRBJ1-6	many	CASTPGHKYNSPLHF	TGTGCCAGCACCCCCGGACATAAGTATAATTCACCCCTCCACTTT
-	TRBV3-1	15	TRBJ2-7	few	CASSLGDAYYYEQYF	TGTGCCAGCAGCCTGGGGGACGCGTACTACTACGAGCAGTACTTC
-	TRBV27	14	TRBJ2-7	few	CASSSRPGTYEQYF	TGTGCCAGCAGTTCTCGACCAGGGACCTACGAGCAGTACTTC
TRBD2	TRBV20-1	15	TRBJ2-1	few	CSARDLTSRRNEQFF	TGCAGTGCTAGAGATTTGACTAGCCGACGGAATGAGCAGTTCTTC
TRBD2	TRBV5-1	17	TRBJ2-1	many	CASSLAPTSGRGNEQFF	TGCGCCAGCAGCTTGGCTCCTACTAGCGGGAGAGGGAATGAGCAGTTCTTC
-	TRBV11-2	14	TRBJ2-5	many	CASSLVGGPETQYF	TGTGCCAGCAGCTTAGTAGGTGGTCCAGAGACCCAGTACTTC
-	TRBV3-1	15	TRBJ1-5	many	CASSQGQGGNQPQHF	TGTGCCAGCAGCCAAGGGCAGGGCGGCAATCAGCCCCAGCATTTT
TRBD1	TRBV12-3/TRBV12-4	14	TRBJ1-6	few	CASKTTGAYSPLHF	TGTGCCAGCAAAACGACAGGGGCCTATTCACCCCTCCACTTT
-	TRBV2	16	TRBJ2-2	few	CASSEGAPRVAGELFF	TGTGCCAGCAGTGAAGGGGCCCCGAGGGTGGCCGGGGAGCTGTTTTTT
-	TRBV5-1	13	TRBJ2-5	few	CASSGGTVETQYF	TGCGCCAGCAGCGGCGGGACGGTAGAGACCCAGTACTTC
-	TRBV5-1	13	TRBJ1-1	many	CASSFDVRGEAFF	TGCGCCAGCAGCTTCGACGTAAGGGGAGAAGCTTTCTTT
TRBD2	TRBV7-2	14	TRBJ2-7	-	CASSFTSGDYEQYF	TGTGCCAGCAGCTTTACTAGCGGAGACTACGAGCAGTACTTC
TRBD1	TRBV12-3/TRBV12-4	12	TRBJ1-1	-	CASSNRGSEAFF	TGTGCCAGCAGCAACAGGGGGAGTGAAGCTTTCTTT
-	TRBV27	14	TRBJ2-7	-	CASKSRGLSYEQYF	TGTGCCAGCAAATCAAGGGGACTCTCCTACGAGCAGTACTTC
-	TRBV3-1	13	TRBJ2-7	-	CASSHPPECEQYF	TGTGCCAGCAGCCATCCGCCCGAGTGCGAGCAGTACTTC
TRBD1	TRBV2	13	TRBJ1-1	-	CASSGQGDTEAFF	TGTGCCAGCAGTGGACAGGGGGACACTGAAGCTTTCTTT
TRBD2	TRBV5-1	16	TRBJ2-1	-	CASSSLTSGGQGEQFF	TGCGCCAGCAGCTCCCTTACCAGCGGGGGGCAGGGTGAGCAGTTCTTC
-	TRBV29-1	14	TRBJ2-3	-	CSAAGFWGTDTQYF	TGCAGCGCAGCAGGGTTTTGGGGCACAGATACGCAGTATTTT
TRBD2	TRBV7-9	14	TRBJ2-1	few	CASSRTSDYNEQFF	TGTGCCAGCAGCCGGACTAGCGACTACAATGAGCAGTTCTTC